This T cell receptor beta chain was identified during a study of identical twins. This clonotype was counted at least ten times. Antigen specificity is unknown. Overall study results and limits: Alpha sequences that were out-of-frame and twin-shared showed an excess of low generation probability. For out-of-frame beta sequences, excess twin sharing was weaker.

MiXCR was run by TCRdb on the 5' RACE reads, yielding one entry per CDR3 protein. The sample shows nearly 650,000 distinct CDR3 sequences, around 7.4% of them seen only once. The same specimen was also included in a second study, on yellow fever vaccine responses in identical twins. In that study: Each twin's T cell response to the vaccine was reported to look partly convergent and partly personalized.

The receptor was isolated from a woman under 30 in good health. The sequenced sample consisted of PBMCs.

CDR3 loop: CSATGQGTPYEQYF. CDR3 nucleotide sequence: TGCAGTGCTACCGGACAGGGAACACCCTACGAGCAGTACTTC. This sequence joins TRBV20-1 and TRBJ2-7; 8 bases align to TRBD1. Trimming removed 4 bases from V and 2 bases from J; junction bases left unmatched: 7. Germline V lookup: CDR1 DFQATT, CDR2 SNEGSKA (reference sequence). The CDR3 is 14 amino acids.